Below, 32 T cell receptor beta chains from the same sample are listed, as sequenced in a study of T cells after yellow fever vaccination. TCRdb reprocessed the 5' RACE reads via MiXCR and lists one record per CDR3 protein. The sample carries approximately 250,000 distinct CDR3 sequences, roughly 4% recorded once. The sequencing here drew on PBMCs, taken 15 days after the yellow fever booster vaccination. These receptors all come from a man aged 18 to 35 who received the YFV17D yellow fever vaccine.

The J gene is TRBJ2-3, the V gene TRBV20-1, with D perhaps matching TRBD2 (5 bases). The CDR3 runs 14 residues. Trimming took off 3 bases at V and 0 bases at J, with 10 bases between the two ends. CDR1 and CDR2 from the germline V gene are DFQATT and SNEGSKA (reference sequence). Written as DNA, the CDR3 is TGCAGTGCTAGCAAGCGGATTAGCACAGATACGCAGTATTTT. Its translation is CSASKRISTDTQYF.

This clonotype was detected ten times or more. The chain recombines TRBV7-2 with TRBJ2-4; D may correspond to TRBD1 or TRBD2 (6 bases each). The V gene's germline CDR1 is SGHTA and CDR2 FQGNSA. The CDR3 has 14 residues. The V and J ends lost 6 bases and 9 bases respectively, with 18 bases between them. This CDR3 reads CASRLGGWSTIQYF. CDR3 DNA: TGTGCCAGCAGGCTAGGGGGGTGGAGTACCATTCAGTACTTC. The full variable domain, its missing parts supplied by reference TRBV7-2 and TRBJ2-4, is GAGVSQSPSNKVTEKGKDVELRCDPISGHTALYWYRQSLGQGLEFLIYFQGNSAPDKSGLPSDRFSAERTGGSVSTLTIQRTQQEDSAVYLCASRLGGWSTIQYFGAGTRLSVL.

This clonotype was recorded at least ten times. CDR3 in amino acids: CATSRGGIEKLFF. Written as DNA, the CDR3 is TGTGCCACCAGCAGAGGGGGGATCGAAAAACTGTTTTTT. The chain uses TRBV15 and TRBJ1-4; tentatively, D is TRBD1 (5 bases). CDR1 and CDR2 from the germline V gene are LNHNV and YYDKDF (reference sequence). The CDR3 loop spans 13 amino acids. Trimming pared 1 base from V and 8 bases from J, leaving 8 bases between.

This clonotype was recorded at least ten times. The genes are TRBV7-9 and TRBJ2-7, with 9 bases aligning to TRBD1. After removal of 2 bases from V and 4 bases from J, the junction contained 6 bases not matched to a gene. The CDR3 contains 15 residues. Germline loops: CDR1 SEHNR, CDR2 FQNEAQ (reference sequence). In DNA, the CDR3 is TGTGCCAGCAGCTTATTGACAGGGGGTTCTTACGAGCAGTACGTC. This codes for CASSLLTGGSYEQYV.

This clonotype was counted at least ten times. The chain combines TRBV10-3 with TRBJ2-2; 9 bases line up with TRBD2. CDR1 and CDR2 (germline): ENHRY, SYGVKD. V was clipped by 6 bases and J by 2 bases; unmatched bases: 1. This CDR3 comprises 14 residues. The CDR3, as DNA: TGTGCCATCAGGGGACTAGCAAACACCGGGGAGCTGTTTTTT. The encoded protein is CAIRGLANTGELFF.

The chain is built from TRBV3-1 and TRBJ2-2, with TRBD2 matching over 15 bases. In germline, CDR1 is LGHDT, CDR2 YNNKEL (reference sequence). V lost 1 base, J lost 5 bases, and 8 bases stayed unmatched. This CDR3 contains 19 residues. CDR3 protein: CASSQAGTSGGRETGELFF. CDR3 in DNA: TGTGCCAGCAGCCAAGCCGGGACTAGCGGGGGGCGAGAAACCGGGGAGCTGTTTTTT.

This clonotype was counted many times. This sequence joins TRBV7-2 and TRBJ1-6; D perhaps matches TRBD1 (5 bases). The CDR3 covers 15 residues. V lost 2 bases and J lost 8, with 13 bases in between. Germline CDR1 reads SGHTA; CDR2 reads FQGNSA. The CDR3 region has the DNA TGTGCCAGCAGCTTAAGGGACCAGAGATATTCACCCCTCCACTTT. It specifies CASSLRDQRYSPLHF.

This clonotype occurred many times. The chain combines TRBV11-2 with TRBJ1-1; tentatively, D is TRBD1 (6 bases). Trimming removed 3 bases at V and 4 bases at J, with 12 bases between. This CDR3 is built from 14 residues. Germline V lookup: CDR1 SGHAT, CDR2 FQNNGV. The CDR3 protein is CASSFQGLGTEAFF. In DNA form, the CDR3 reads TGTGCCAGCAGCTTCCAGGGGCTGGGCACTGAAGCTTTCTTT.

This clonotype appeared a few times. The V and J genes are TRBV4-3 and TRBJ2-3; 10 bases match TRBD2. The V gene end was trimmed by 4 bases and the J gene end by 4 bases; junction bases not matched to a gene: 14. Germline V gene data show CDR1 as LGHNA and CDR2 as YSLEER. The CDR3 totals 18 residues. The CDR3 nucleotides read TGCGCCAGCAGCCGCCTCAAAGGGAGCGGGGGGGCATCAGATACGCAGTATTTT. It encodes CASSRLKGSGGASDTQYF.

This clonotype has ten or more counts. The chain has TRBV20-1 and TRBJ2-5, with a tentative D call TRBD2 (6 bases). The CDR3 loop spans 15 amino acids. Per the germline V gene, CDR1 is DFQATT and CDR2 is SNEGSKA (reference sequence). Trimming shortened V by 2 bases and J by 5 bases, and 18 bases separated the two germline ends. CDR3 sequence reads: CSARRVHPREETQYF. In DNA, the CDR3 is TGCAGTGCTAGACGGGTACACCCCCGGGAGGAGACCCAGTACTTC.

This clonotype was seen many times. This rearrangement joins TRBV7-9 to TRBJ1-2, with D hard to call. The germline gives CDR1 SEHNR, CDR2 FQNEAQ (reference sequence). The CDR3 is 13 amino acids. Trimming stripped 2 bases from V and 6 bases from J, with 10 bases between. As DNA, the CDR3 is TGTGCCAGCAGCTTACAGGCCCCTAATGGCTACACCTTC. It specifies CASSLQAPNGYTF.

This clonotype has a count of ten or more. V gene TRBV27 combines with J gene TRBJ2-1; D is possibly TRBD2 (7 bases). The V end was cut by 7 bases, the J end by 12 bases, with 25 bases between. Germline V gives CDR1 MNHEY, CDR2 SMNVEV (reference sequence). This CDR3 is 15 amino acids long. The CDR3 sequence: CASTSGGGPAGAQFF. The CDR3 DNA reads as TGTGCCAGCACCTCTGGGGGAGGGCCGGCGGGGGCGCAGTTCTTC.

This clonotype came up many times. CDR3: CASSHQGWPQHF. The CDR3 DNA reads as TGTGCCAGTAGCCACCAGGGATGGCCCCAGCATTTT. The V gene is TRBV19, the J gene TRBJ1-5; TRBD1 might be the D (5 bases). V lost 6 bases and J lost 9, with 12 bases in between. The germline V gene encodes CDR1 LNHDA and CDR2 SQIVND (reference sequence). The CDR3 is made up of 12 amino acids.

This clonotype has a count of ten or more. The chain joins TRBV20-1 to TRBJ2-2; TRBD1 matches at 8 bases. CDR1 and CDR2 (germline): DFQATT, SNEGSKA (reference sequence). The V and J ends lost 6 bases and 3 bases, in that order; junction bases with no gene match: 12. The CDR3 spans 16 residues. For the CDR3, the DNA is TGCAGTGCCCTACACCCCCAACAGGGGGACACCGGGGAGCTGTTTTTT. Its protein is CSALHPQQGDTGELFF.

In this sample, this clonotype turned up many times. The genes are TRBV10-2 and TRBJ2-7; TRBD1 aligns across 7 bases. The CDR3 extends over 14 amino acids. Germline V gives CDR1 WSHSY, CDR2 SAAADI. Losses at the gene ends were 5 bases for V and 2 bases for J; bases not matched to a gene: 6. The CDR3 loop reads CASSIFGQAYEQYF. In nucleotides, the CDR3 is TGCGCCAGCAGTATATTCGGACAGGCCTACGAGCAGTACTTC.

This clonotype has ten or more counts. The V call is TRBV3-1, the J call TRBJ2-7, with TRBD2 as a possible D gene (6 bases). V lost 4 bases, J lost 2 bases, and 18 bases lay in between. The CDR3 loop spans 16 amino acids. Germline CDR1 is LGHDT and CDR2 is YNNKEL (reference sequence). CDR3 sequence reads: CASSLHAGTRAYEQYF. The CDR3 region has the DNA TGTGCCAGCAGCCTCCACGCCGGGACTCGAGCCTACGAGCAGTACTTC.

This clonotype has a count of ten or more. The chain carries TRBV20-1 and TRBJ1-2; D possibly corresponds to TRBD1 (5 bases). CDR1 and CDR2 from the germline V gene are DFQATT and SNEGSKA (reference sequence). The CDR3 consists of 11 residues. V gave up 4 bases and J gave up 6 bases, with 9 bases separating them. CDR3: CSATGINGYTF. CDR3 nucleotide sequence: TGCAGTGCTACAGGGATAAATGGCTACACCTTC.

This clonotype was seen many times. The chain couples TRBV28 to TRBJ2-5, with 9 bases aligning to TRBD1. Germline CDR1 is MDHEN and CDR2 is SYDVKM. The CDR3 runs 14 residues. Trimming took 6 bases from V and 4 from J; bases not matched to a gene: 6. CDR3 in DNA: TGTGCCAGCAGCTCACAGGGGGCTCGAGAGACCCAGTACTTC. This translates into CASSSQGARETQYF. Complete variable domain (other parts from reference TRBV28 and TRBJ2-5): DVKVTQSSRYLVKRTGEKVFLECVQDMDHENMFWYRQDPGLGLRLIYFSYDVKMKEKGDIPEGYSVSREKKERFSLILESASTNQTSMYLCASSSQGARETQYFGPGTRLLVL.

In its sample, this clonotype was seen many times. This sequence joins TRBV20-1 and TRBJ1-6; D might be TRBD1 (5 bases). CDR3 length equals 16 residues. Germline V gene data show CDR1 as DFQATT and CDR2 as SNEGSKA (reference sequence). Trimming removed 6 bases from V and 9 bases from J, with 24 bases in between. The CDR3 DNA is TGCAGTGCCCCTCCGCTGGGAGGGCAGGGATTTTCACCCCTCCACTTT. Translation gives CSAPPLGGQGFSPLHF.

This clonotype appeared a single time. A single base separates this from a much larger clone, so it may be a read error. The rearrangement uses TRBV6-5 and TRBJ1-6, with 8 bases matching TRBD1. Germline values: CDR1 MNHEY, CDR2 SVGAGI. CDR3 length equals 15 residues. For the CDR3, the DNA is TGTGCCAGCAGAACCCAGGGGGCGAGTAATTCACCCATCCACTTT. This sequence encodes CASRTQGASNSPIHF.

Concerning this clonotype: A much larger clone is a single base away; this may be a read error. V gene TRBV5-1 combines with J gene TRBJ2-1; 12 bases are shared with TRBD2. Per germline, CDR1 SGHRS and CDR2 YFSETQ. V lost 5 bases and J lost 8; bases outside the gene matches: 8. CDR3 length: 15 residues. In nucleotides, the CDR3 is TGCGCCAGCAGATTACTAGCGGGGGGAATTGATGAGCAGTTCTTC. Translation: CASRLLAGGIDEQFF.

In this sample, this clonotype turned up many times. The rearrangement uses TRBV20-1 and TRBJ1-1, with D perhaps matching TRBD1 (6 bases). CDR1 DFQATT and CDR2 SNEGSKA come from the germline V gene (reference sequence). This CDR3 comprises 14 residues. V lost 1 base to trimming and J lost 0 bases, with 9 bases between them. This CDR3 is CSARAQGMNTEAFF. CDR3 in DNA: TGCAGTGCTAGAGCCCAGGGGATGAACACTGAAGCTTTCTTT.

This clonotype appeared many times. The chain couples TRBV18 to TRBJ2-1; D perhaps matches TRBD1 (5 bases). The CDR3 totals 12 residues. Trimming left V 3 bases short and J 5 bases short, with 5 bases between. The V gene's germline CDR1 is KGHSH and CDR2 LQKENI. The CDR3 loop is CASSPRDNEQFF. In DNA form, the CDR3 reads TGTGCCAGCTCACCCAGGGACAATGAGCAGTTCTTC.

This clonotype was detected ten times or more. The rearrangement links TRBV18 to TRBJ2-7, with 9 bases lining up with TRBD2. The V gene end was trimmed by 3 bases and the J gene end by 3 bases; junction bases not matched to a gene: 6. This CDR3 is built from 15 residues. Germline loops: CDR1 KGHSH, CDR2 LQKENI. The DNA for the CDR3 is TGTGCCAGCTCACCGGGGCTAGCGGGGTACTACGAGCAGTACGTC. Its translation: CASSPGLAGYYEQYV.

There are many counts of this clonotype. The chain carries TRBV6-5 and TRBJ1-3, with a tentative D call TRBD1 (5 bases). Germline V lookup: CDR1 MNHEY, CDR2 SVGAGI. The CDR3 has 16 residues. Trimming cost V 2 bases and J 0 bases, with 11 bases left between them. CDR3 amino acids: CASSYRGRISGNTIYF. The DNA of the CDR3 is TGTGCCAGCAGTTACCGGGGACGGATCTCTGGAAACACCATATATTTT.

There are many counts of this clonotype. This sequence joins TRBV4-3 and TRBJ2-1, with TRBD2 identical over 8 bases. Germline V gene lookup returns CDR1 LGHNA and CDR2 YSLEER. The CDR3 totals 15 residues. V shed 4 bases, J shed 6 bases, and the junction held 8 bases outside the gene matches. The CDR3 nucleotides read TGCGCCAGCAGCCGGGGCGGGGGGTCGGGCAATGAGCAGTTCTTC. Protein product: CASSRGGGSGNEQFF.

At least ten counts were recorded for this clonotype. This chain uses TRBV7-6 with TRBJ1-5; unclear D gene. Germline V gives CDR1 SGHVS, CDR2 FNYEAQ. This CDR3 spans 16 amino acids. V dropped 1 base and J dropped 2 bases, with 12 bases sitting between them. The CDR3 DNA is TGTGCCAGCAGCTTAGGGTCCGGCATCCGCAATCAGCCCCAGCATTTT. Translating gives CASSLGSGIRNQPQHF. Together with reference TRBV7-6 and TRBJ1-5, the CDR3 gives the full variable domain: GAGVSQSPRYKVTKRGQDVALRCDPISGHVSLYWYRQALGQGPEFLTYFNYEAQQDKSGLPNDRFSAERPEGSISTLTIQRTEQRDSAMYRCASSLGSGIRNQPQHFGDGTRLSIL.

This clonotype was picked up many times. V and J are TRBV4-3 and TRBJ2-7; either TRBD1 or TRBD2 may supply D (7 bases each). The CDR3 spans 15 residues. Between the trimmed V and J ends, which lost 0 bases and 7 bases, there was a span of 16 bases. Germline V gives CDR1 LGHNA, CDR2 YSLEER. CDR3 DNA: TGCGCCAGCAGCCAAGAAGGGGGCTGGGGGGGTGAGCAGTACTTC. It is translated as CASSQEGGWGGEQYF.

This clonotype was detected ten times or more. This chain links TRBV5-1 with TRBJ1-4, with D maybe TRBD1 (5 bases). Germline lookup yields CDR1 SGHRS and CDR2 YFSETQ. V lost 2 bases and J lost 14, with 16 bases in between. The CDR3 runs to 13 residues. The chain's CDR3 is CASSFQGSGVLFF. The CDR3 DNA reads TGCGCCAGCAGCTTTCAGGGCTCCGGTGTTCTGTTTTTT. The entire variable domain, with the rest obtained from reference TRBV5-1 and TRBJ1-4, is as follows: KAGVTQTPRYLIKTRGQQVTLSCSPISGHRSVSWYQQTPGQGLQFLFEYFSETQRNKGNFPGRFSGRQFSNSRSEMNVSTLELGDSALYLCASSFQGSGVLFFGSGTQLSVL.

This clonotype was seen many times. The chain uses TRBV5-1 and TRBJ2-5; TRBD1 might be the D (5 bases). This CDR3 contains 15 residues. V lost 4 bases and J 2 bases, leaving 15 bases between the germline ends. Germline CDR1 is SGHRS and CDR2 is YFSETQ. In DNA, the CDR3 is TGCGCCAGCAGCAGCCCCAGGGCGGCTCAAGAGACCCAGTACTTC. It yields the protein CASSSPRAAQETQYF.

Details on this clonotype: Possible read error: a much larger clone is one base away. Because it lacks the conserved phenylalanine or tryptophan at the end, this CDR3 is likely a read error. The chain uses TRBV20-1 and TRBJ2-3; the match to TRBD2 covers 8 bases. The V gene end was trimmed by 0 bases and the J gene end by 5 bases; junction bases not matched to a gene: 10. The CDR3 covers 16 residues. The V gene's germline CDR1 is DFQATT and CDR2 SNEGSKA (reference sequence). CDR3 sequence (DNA): TGCAGTGCTAGAGATTTAGCGGGGCTACCGGGAGATACGCAGTATATT. Translated, it gives CSARDLAGLPGDTQYI.

This clonotype was counted at least ten times. The rearrangement uses TRBV20-1 and TRBJ2-5; 7 positions agree with TRBD2. The length of the CDR3 is 15 residues. V lost 5 bases and J lost 1; bases outside the gene matches: 10. CDR1 and CDR2 (germline): DFQATT, SNEGSKA (reference sequence). The CDR3 DNA is TGCAGTGCTCGGGGCAGGGAGGGTCCCCAAGAGACCCAGTACTTC. Amino acids: CSARGREGPQETQYF.